Each of the 30 T cell receptor beta chains below was sequenced from the same sample in a study of blood T cell repertoires in COVID-19. Profiled with immunoSEQ multiplex PCR; TCRdb holds only in-frame clones, not every one. The sample comprises roughly 130,000 clones, roughly 90% of which are singletons, and over 2% rests with the top ten. Sequencing was done on a sample of peripheral blood. The receptors were gathered from a human donor with COVID-19, enrolled during active disease. The donor label of this sample is uncertain.

This clone was counted once. The chain's CDR3 is CASSRSRGAGTGELFF. CDR3 bases: TGTGCCAGTAGTAGGTCGCGGGGCGCCGGGACCGGGGAGCTGTTTTTT. This chain joins TRBV19 and TRBJ2-2; a weak D match, TRBD2 (6 bases). Germline CDR1 reads LNHDA; CDR2 reads SQIVND (reference sequence). With 4 bases removed from V and 5 bases from J, the gap between germline ends came to 17 bases. This CDR3 contains 16 residues.

The genes are TRBV5-1 and TRBJ1-2; 8 nucleotides align to TRBD1. The germline V gene encodes CDR1 SGHRS and CDR2 YFSETQ. V was clipped by 4 bases and J by 7 bases; unmatched bases: 15. The CDR3 is 16 amino acids. The CDR3 nucleotides read TGCGCCAGCAGCGCTCCACAGGACAGGGACAGCGTTGGCTACACCTTC. It specifies CASSAPQDRDSVGYTF.

This clone turned up a few times. V usage is TRBV6-5 and J usage is TRBJ1-2; a possible D gene is TRBD1 (5 bases). This CDR3 is built from 16 residues. V was clipped by 4 bases and J by 7 bases, with 22 bases between them. Germline-derived CDR1 and CDR2 are MNHEY and SVGAGI. The CDR3 sequence: CASSSPAGRTLSGYTF. The CDR3 DNA is TGTGCCAGCAGTTCCCCAGCAGGGAGGACTCTCTCTGGCTACACCTTC.

This clone was recorded a few times. The chain employs TRBV5-1 and TRBJ2-2; 8 positions match TRBD1. This CDR3 region has 16 residues. Looked up from germline, CDR1 is SGHRS and CDR2 is YFSETQ. The junction had 4 bases not matched to a gene; V was cut back by 0 bases and J by 3 bases. The CDR3 DNA is TGCGCCAGCAGCTTGGATCTACAGGGGGACACCGGGGAGCTGTTTTTT. Translated, it gives CASSLDLQGDTGELFF.

The rearrangement uses TRBV10-1 and TRBJ1-2, with 8 bases fitting TRBD1. The junction had 10 bases not matched to a gene; V was cut back by 4 bases and J by 3 bases. Germline V lookup: CDR1 WNHNN, CDR2 SYGVQD (reference sequence). The CDR3 sequence is 16 residues long. CDR3 protein: CASSVSDREKYYGYTF. The CDR3 nucleotides are TGCGCCAGCAGTGTTTCGGACAGGGAGAAATACTATGGCTACACCTTC.

CDR3 DNA sequence: TGTGCCAGCAGCGCGGACAGTAGCAATCAGCCCCAGCATTTT. Protein: CASSADSSNQPQHF. The chain combines TRBV6-5 with TRBJ1-5, with a weak D call TRBD1 (6 bases). Trimming shortened V by 6 bases and J by 0 bases, and 9 bases separated the two germline ends. This CDR3 is built from 14 residues. Germline values: CDR1 MNHEY, CDR2 SVGAGI.

This chain links TRBV5-1 with TRBJ2-3; D possibly corresponds to TRBD1 (5 bases). The CDR3 is made up of 14 amino acids. V lost 1 base, J lost 5 bases, and 11 bases lay in between. Germline lookup yields CDR1 SGHRS and CDR2 YFSETQ. The CDR3 nucleotides read TGCGCCAGCAGCTTGCAGGGTAATAGAGATACGCAGTATTTT. Protein product: CASSLQGNRDTQYF.

This clone was detected only once. This chain connects TRBV7-6 to TRBJ2-5, with TRBD1 matching over 8 bases. Germline lookup yields CDR1 SGHVS and CDR2 FNYEAQ. CDR3 length: 17 residues. Germline trimming cut 1 base from V and 4 bases from J; bases unmatched to any gene: 11. The CDR3 loop reads CASSLVGQGAQLETQYF. The CDR3, as DNA: TGTGCCAGCAGCTTAGTAGGGCAGGGGGCGCAGCTAGAGACCCAGTACTTC.

The gene calls are TRBV27 and TRBJ2-7, with TRBD2 matching 12 bases. V trimming: 4 bases; J trimming: 7 bases; junction bases outside the gene matches: 5. This CDR3 is built from 14 residues. Per the germline V gene, CDR1 is MNHEY and CDR2 is SMNVEV (reference sequence). The CDR3 nucleotides are TGTGCCAGCAGTTCCCTAGCGGGAGGGGAAGAGCAGTACTTC. It translates to CASSSLAGGEEQYF.

V usage is TRBV3-1 (or the pseudogene TRBV3-2) and J usage is TRBJ1-2, with 7 bases aligning to TRBD1. The V segment lost 0 bases and the J segment 4 bases; nucleotides outside the gene matches: 11. Germline CDR1 reads LGHDT; CDR2 reads YNNKEL (reference sequence). The length of the CDR3 is 17 residues. CDR3 sequence reads: CASSQDYSTGDSYGYTF. CDR3 nucleotides: TGTGCCAGCAGCCAAGATTACTCTACAGGGGACTCCTATGGCTACACCTTC.

The chain couples TRBV4-1 to TRBJ1-2; D perhaps matches TRBD1 (6 bases). Germline V gene lookup returns CDR1 MGHRA and CDR2 YSYEKL. V lost 4 bases to trimming and J lost 0 bases, with 12 bases between them. The CDR3 is 15 amino acids. The CDR3 coding sequence is TGCGCCAGCAGCCTGAAGGACAGCTCTAACTATGGCTACACCTTC. Protein: CASSLKDSSNYGYTF.

The chain uses TRBV7-9 and TRBJ2-1; maybe TRBD1 (6 bases). Germline CDR1 reads SEHNR; CDR2 reads FQNEAQ (reference sequence). The V end lost 8 bases, the J end lost 1 base, and 12 bases lay between the germline ends. The CDR3 has 14 amino acids. DNA of the CDR3: TGTGCCAGCGGTACCAGGGGATCCTACAATGAGCAGTTCTTC. Protein product: CASGTRGSYNEQFF.

The chain carries TRBV6-4 and TRBJ2-7, with 8 bases aligning to TRBD2. The CDR3 runs to 15 residues. CDR1 and CDR2 (germline): MRHNA, SNTAGT. The CDR3 sequence is CASSRYAGGSYEQYF. The CDR3 bases are TGTGCTTCAAGCAGATATGCGGGGGGTTCCTACGAGCAGTACTTC.

The rearrangement joins TRBV2 to TRBJ2-5; D might be TRBD1 (5 bases). This CDR3 spans 12 amino acids. V dropped 7 bases and J dropped 3 bases, with 9 bases sitting between them. CDR1 SNHLY and CDR2 FYNNEI come from the germline V gene. Here the CDR3 reads CASKGLEETQYF. In DNA, the CDR3 is TGTGCCAGCAAGGGGTTGGAAGAGACCCAGTACTTC. Drawing the rest from reference TRBV2 and TRBJ2-5, the complete variable domain is EPEVTQTPSHQVTQMGQEVILRCVPISNHLYFYWYRQILGQKVEFLVSFYNNEISEKSEIFDDQFSVERPDGSNFTLKIRSTKLEDSAMYFCASKGLEETQYFGPGTRLLVL.

The chain combines TRBV19 with TRBJ1-5; 7 nucleotides align to TRBD1. J gave up 0 bases and V 3 bases, and 2 bases lay outside the gene matches. Germline lookup yields CDR1 LNHDA and CDR2 SQIVND (reference sequence). The CDR3 spans 15 residues. CDR3 region: CASSIWDSSNQPQHF. CDR3 in DNA: TGTGCCAGTAGTATCTGGGACAGTAGCAATCAGCCCCAGCATTTT.

The chain couples TRBV9 to TRBJ2-7; maybe TRBD1 (5 bases). The CDR3 consists of 16 residues. The V gene's germline CDR1 is SGDLS and CDR2 YYNGEE. Trimming stripped 4 bases from V and 2 bases from J, with 19 bases between. DNA of the CDR3: TGTGCCAGCAGCCCGTCCGTGCAGGGTAGAACCTACGAGCAGTACTTC. It codes for CASSPSVQGRTYEQYF. The full variable domain, in which reference TRBV9 and TRBJ2-7 provide the parts outside the CDR3, is DSGVTQTPKHLITATGQRVTLRCSPRSGDLSVYWYQQSLDQGLQFLIQYYNGEERAKGNILERFSAQQFPDLHSELNLSSLELGDSALYFCASSPSVQGRTYEQYFGPGTRLTVT.

The rearrangement joins TRBV13 to TRBJ2-1, with 7 bases that match TRBD1. CDR1 and CDR2 from the germline V gene are PRHDT and FYEKMQ (reference sequence). Unmatched junction bases numbered 16, after V lost 5 bases and J lost 9 bases. The CDR3 has 16 amino acids. Here the CDR3 DNA reads TGTGCCAGCAGCCCCTTTCTGACAGGGATGGGGCCTGAGCAGTTCTTC. Protein sequence: CASSPFLTGMGPEQFF. The full variable domain, with the rest looked up from reference TRBV13 and TRBJ2-1, is AAGVIQSPRHLIKEKRETATLKCYPIPRHDTVYWYQQGPGQDPQFLISFYEKMQSDKGSIPDRFSAQQFSDYHSELNMSSLELGDSALYFCASSPFLTGMGPEQFFGPGTRLTVL.

The chain is built from TRBV27 and TRBJ2-2, with D possibly TRBD2 on 6 matching bases. This CDR3 region has 16 residues. CDR1 MNHEY and CDR2 SMNVEV come from the germline V gene (reference sequence). The V end lost 3 bases, the J end lost 6 bases, and 17 bases lay between the germline ends. The DNA of the CDR3 is TGTGCCAGCAGTTTGGGGGGTCTAGAAGGGCCCGGGGAGCTGTTTTTT. Protein: CASSLGGLEGPGELFF.

The chain uses TRBV18 and TRBJ2-7, with 10 bases matching TRBD1. This CDR3 comprises 15 residues. The J segment lost 3 bases and the V segment lost 4 bases, leaving 6 bases of the junction unmatched. Germline V CDR1 and CDR2: KGHSH, LQKENI. The CDR3 bases are TGTGCCAGCTCACGGGGACAGGGGAGTCTCTACGAGCAGTACTTC. As protein: CASSRGQGSLYEQYF.

V usage is TRBV6-5 and J usage is TRBJ2-7; D uncertain. The CDR3 length is 13 residues. Trimming removed 6 bases from V and 7 bases from J, with 16 bases in between. The germline V gene encodes CDR1 MNHEY and CDR2 SVGAGI. The CDR3 sequence is CASSRIPPREQYF. For the CDR3, the DNA is TGTGCCAGCAGCCGAATCCCCCCGAGGGAGCAGTACTTC.

The CDR3: CASRRMLQETQYF. CDR3 bases: TGTGCCAGCAGGCGGATGCTCCAAGAGACCCAGTACTTC. The genes are TRBV6-6 and TRBJ2-5, with D hard to call. The V gene lost 6 bases and the J gene lost 1 base, with 9 bases spanning the gap. The CDR3 has 13 residues. CDR1 MNHNY and CDR2 SVGAGI come from the germline V gene (reference sequence).

This clone was seen once. J is TRBJ2-1 and V is TRBV4-2; the match to TRBD1 covers 9 bases. The length of the CDR3 is 16 residues. Germline V gene lookup returns CDR1 LGHNA and CDR2 YNFKEQ. Trimming took 4 bases from V and 6 from J; bases not matched to a gene: 10. The CDR3 region is CASSPYLQGARNEQFF. Here the CDR3 DNA reads TGTGCCAGCAGCCCCTATCTACAGGGGGCGCGCAATGAGCAGTTCTTC.

J is TRBJ2-3 and V is TRBV14, with a tentative D call TRBD1 (5 bases). The CDR3 contains 24 residues. Trimming took 7 bases from V and 2 from J, leaving 43 bases between them. Germline lookup yields CDR1 SGHDN and CDR2 FVKESK. The CDR3 DNA reads as TGTGCCAGCACCGGACCGATCACTCCGGCGACAGCTCCCCTAACGCGTGGCCCCACAGATACGCAGTATTTT. Translated: CASTGPITPATAPLTRGPTDTQYF.

The chain carries TRBV29-1 and TRBJ1-5, with D possibly TRBD1 on 6 matching bases. The germline CDR1 and CDR2 sequences are SQVTM and ANQGSEA. The CDR3 loop spans 14 amino acids. V was trimmed by 6 bases and J by 5 bases, leaving 17 bases between them. The CDR3 sequence: CSVAVGAGDQPQHF. The CDR3 nucleotides read TGCAGCGTCGCTGTCGGGGCAGGGGATCAGCCCCAGCATTTT.

The chain joins TRBV10-1 to TRBJ1-2; 8 bases agree with TRBD1. This CDR3 is 13 amino acids long. After removal of 5 bases from V and 5 bases from J, the junction contained 4 bases not matched to a gene. From germline, CDR1 is WNHNN and CDR2 SYGVQD (reference sequence). For the CDR3, the DNA is TGCGCCAGCAGTAAAGACAGGGGATATGGCTACACCTTC. Protein sequence: CASSKDRGYGYTF.

V is TRBV19 and J is TRBJ1-5; weak D call: TRBD1 (6 bases). Between the trimmed V and J ends, which lost 6 bases and 0 bases, there was a span of 15 bases. Germline lookup yields CDR1 LNHDA and CDR2 SQIVND (reference sequence). The CDR3 loop spans 16 amino acids. Here the CDR3 DNA reads TGTGCCAGTAGCCAGGGGCAGGCCAATAGCAATCAGCCCCAGCATTTT. It codes for CASSQGQANSNQPQHF.

This chain joins TRBV3-1 (or the pseudogene TRBV3-2) and TRBJ2-6; D is unresolved. The CDR3 sequence is 14 residues long. V lost 8 bases to trimming and J lost 0 bases, with 8 bases between them. The V gene's germline CDR1 is LGHDT and CDR2 YNNKEL (reference sequence). The CDR3 nucleotides are TGTGCCAGCGGCTTGTCCTCTGGGGCCAACGTCCTGACTTTC. Amino acids: CASGLSSGANVLTF.

This rearrangement joins TRBV10-3 to TRBJ1-5; the match to TRBD1 covers 7 bases. V shed 5 bases, J shed 3 bases, and the junction held 4 bases outside the gene matches. Per germline, CDR1 ENHRY and CDR2 SYGVKD. This CDR3 has 14 amino acids. The CDR3 is CAISRDSNNQPQHF. CDR3 nucleotides: TGTGCCATCAGTAGGGACAGCAACAATCAGCCCCAGCATTTT.

The chain carries TRBV10-3 and TRBJ2-2; TRBD1 matches at 11 bases. Unmatched junction bases numbered 9, after V lost 6 bases and J lost 6 bases. The germline CDR1 and CDR2 sequences are ENHRY and SYGVKD. This CDR3 is built from 16 residues. This CDR3 reads CAIRPGQGALAGELFF. Written as DNA, the CDR3 is TGTGCCATCAGGCCCGGACAGGGGGCGCTTGCCGGGGAGCTGTTTTTT.

The V gene is TRBV27, the J gene TRBJ2-7, with D unclear. V lost 2 bases, J lost 2 bases, and 10 bases lay in between. CDR3 length: 14 residues. The germline CDR1 and CDR2 sequences are MNHEY and SMNVEV (reference sequence). The CDR3 spells CASSLSWAAYEQYF. For the CDR3, the DNA is TGTGCCAGCAGTTTAAGTTGGGCAGCCTACGAGCAGTACTTC.